The 10 T cell receptor beta chains listed next were all sequenced from one sample in a study of T cells after somatic rescue of genetic block. TCRdb's table, derived via immunoSEQ multiplex PCR, lists solely in-frame clones and lacks some. This table holds more than 10,000 clones, around 70% found once. The specimen was peripheral blood mononuclear cells (PBMCs). These receptors were obtained from a boy between 10 and 17 years old.

The V and J genes are TRBV21-1 and TRBJ1-4; the D call in the table, TRBD1, was not verified against the DNA. TRBV21-1 is a pseudogene. The CDR3 is made up of 16 amino acids. CDR3 region: CASSKVGQTTNEKLFF. The DNA of the CDR3 is TGTGCCAGCAGCAAAGTTGGACAGACAACTAATGAAAAACTGTTTTTT.

This clone showed up just a few times. The gene calls are TRBV6-5 and TRBJ1-5; D unresolved. The germline CDR1 and CDR2 sequences are MNHEY and SVGAGI. The CDR3 extends over 14 amino acids. Deletions cut 6 bases from V and 7 bases from J, with 16 bases between. DNA for the CDR3: TGTGCCAGCAGACGGACCGCCCTCGGGCAGCCCCAGCATTTT. As protein: CASRRTALGQPQHF.

This clone was seen only a few times. The V gene is TRBV28, the J gene TRBJ2-7; possibly TRBD2 for D (7 bases). V was shortened by 3 bases and J by 2 bases, with 14 bases between the two germline ends. The CDR3 spans 15 residues. The germline V gene encodes CDR1 MDHEN and CDR2 SYDVKM. CDR3 nucleotide sequence: TGTGCCAGCAGTTTCGCCGGGGGGCCTACCTACGAGCAGTACTTC. As protein: CASSFAGGPTYEQYF.

CDR3 residues: CASFRASGGTEQFF. CDR3 in DNA: TGTGCCAGCTTCCGGGCTAGCGGGGGTACTGAGCAGTTCTTC. The chain has TRBV7-6 and TRBJ2-1; 10 bases match TRBD2. Germline CDR1 SGHVS, CDR2 FNYEAQ. V dropped 8 bases and J dropped 9; count of bases not matched to a gene: 10. The CDR3 has 14 amino acids.

A single count supports this clone. The V and J genes are TRBV2 and TRBJ1-2; 10 bases line up with TRBD1. Germline CDR1 and CDR2: SNHLY and FYNNEI. The junction had 2 bases not matched to a gene; V was cut back by 3 bases and J by 4 bases. This CDR3 has 14 residues. The CDR3 spells CASSDDRGPYGYTF. CDR3 in DNA: TGTGCCAGCAGTGACGACAGGGGGCCCTATGGCTACACCTTC. Variable domain in full (rest from reference TRBV2 and TRBJ1-2): EPEVTQTPSHQVTQMGQEVILRCVPISNHLYFYWYRQILGQKVEFLVSFYNNEISEKSEIFDDQFSVERPDGSNFTLKIRSTKLEDSAMYFCASSDDRGPYGYTFGSGTRLTVV.

The chain is built from TRBV4-2 and TRBJ2-7; 10 nucleotides match TRBD2. Germline values: CDR1 LGHNA, CDR2 YNFKEQ. V was clipped by 2 bases and J by 1 base; unmatched bases: 11. CDR3 length: 18 amino acids. As DNA, the CDR3 is TGTGCCAGCAGCCAATCAGTCCCACTAGCGGGGTTATCCTACGAGCAGTACTTC. Translation: CASSQSVPLAGLSYEQYF.

In this sample, this clone turned up once. The V call is TRBV5-1, the J call TRBJ2-1; D is possibly TRBD1 or TRBD2 (5 bases each). CDR1 SGHRS and CDR2 YFSETQ come from the germline V gene. This CDR3 contains 14 residues. With 3 bases removed from V and 3 bases from J, the gap between germline ends came to 10 bases. As DNA, the CDR3 is TGCGCCAGCAGCTCGGGACCGCTCTACAATGAGCAGTTCTTC. Amino acid sequence: CASSSGPLYNEQFF.

This chain links TRBV6-4 with TRBJ2-5; 14 bases are a match to TRBD2. The J segment lost 11 bases and the V segment lost 8 bases, leaving 10 bases of the junction unmatched. The CDR3 is made up of 14 amino acids. Germline V CDR1 and CDR2: MRHNA, SNTAGT. The CDR3 DNA reads TGTGCCAGCGCTAGACTAGCGGGAGGGAAAGAGCAGTACTTC. Protein: CASARLAGGKEQYF.

As for this clone: A much larger clone differs by one base, so this may be a read error. The chain links TRBV7-9 to TRBJ2-5; D gene ambiguous. The CDR3 consists of 11 residues. Trimming left V 3 bases short and J 4 bases short, with 3 bases between. The germline gives CDR1 SEHNR, CDR2 FQNEAQ (reference sequence). The CDR3 is CASSLVETQYF. The CDR3 DNA reads as TGTGCCAGCAGCTTGGTAGAGACCCAGTACTTC.

The chain employs TRBV18 and TRBJ1-1; 9 positions match TRBD1. Trimming at V came to 7 bases and at J to 0 bases, leaving 3 bases not matched to a gene. Per the germline V gene, CDR1 is KGHSH and CDR2 is LQKENI. The CDR3 is 14 amino acids. The CDR3, as DNA: TGTGCCAGCTTAGGACAGGGGATGAACACTGAAGCTTTCTTT. Encoded protein: CASLGQGMNTEAFF.